This TCR beta chain was captured by sequencing in a study of response to subunit inactivated influenza vaccine. Findings and caveats of the study: The authors put forward the suggestion that each seasonal influenza vaccination may bring in only a limited number of new T cells.

This clonotype has only one observation. The antigen remains unidentified. Each CDR3 protein is one row after TCRdb ran MiXCR on the RT-PCR reads. The sample has roughly 520,000 distinct CDR3 sequences; over 25% are singletons. The CDR3 loop spans 12 amino acids. Germline V gene data show CDR1 as DFQATT and CDR2 as SNEGSKA (reference sequence). V was shortened by 4 bases and J by 3 bases, with 10 bases between the two germline ends. The source of this sequence is a man in his forties or fifties who received an inactivated influenza vaccine. This specimen was CD4+ T cells sorted from PBMCs, taken more than 4 days after vaccination. The chain recombines TRBV20-1 with TRBJ2-7; the D is unclear. Here the CDR3 reads CSAKVRSYEQYF. In DNA form, the CDR3 reads TGCAGTGCTAAGGTCCGGAGCTACGAGCAGTACTTC.